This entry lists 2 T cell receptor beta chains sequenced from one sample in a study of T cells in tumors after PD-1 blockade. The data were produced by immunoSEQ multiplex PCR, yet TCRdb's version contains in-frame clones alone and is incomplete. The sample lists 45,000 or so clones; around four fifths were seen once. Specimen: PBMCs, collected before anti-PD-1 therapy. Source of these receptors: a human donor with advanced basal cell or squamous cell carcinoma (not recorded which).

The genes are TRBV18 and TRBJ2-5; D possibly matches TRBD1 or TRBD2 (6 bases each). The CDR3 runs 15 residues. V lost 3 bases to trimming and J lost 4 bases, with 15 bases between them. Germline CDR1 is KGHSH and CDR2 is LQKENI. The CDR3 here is CASSPAGHPPETQYF. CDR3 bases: TGTGCCAGCTCACCCGCGGGACACCCGCCAGAGACCCAGTACTTC. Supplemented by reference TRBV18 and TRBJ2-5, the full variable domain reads NAGVMQNPRHLVRRRGQEARLRCSPMKGHSHVYWYRQLPEEGLKFMVYLQKENIIDESGMPKERFSAEFPKEGPSILRIQQVVRGDSAAYFCASSPAGHPPETQYFGPGTRLLVL.

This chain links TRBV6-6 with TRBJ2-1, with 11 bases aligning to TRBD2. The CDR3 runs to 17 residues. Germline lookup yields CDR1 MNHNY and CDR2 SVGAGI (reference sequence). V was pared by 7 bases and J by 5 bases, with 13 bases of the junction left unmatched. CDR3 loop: CASTRGTGTSGNNEQFF. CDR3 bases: TGTGCCAGCACTCGGGGGACCGGGACTAGCGGAAACAATGAGCAGTTCTTC.